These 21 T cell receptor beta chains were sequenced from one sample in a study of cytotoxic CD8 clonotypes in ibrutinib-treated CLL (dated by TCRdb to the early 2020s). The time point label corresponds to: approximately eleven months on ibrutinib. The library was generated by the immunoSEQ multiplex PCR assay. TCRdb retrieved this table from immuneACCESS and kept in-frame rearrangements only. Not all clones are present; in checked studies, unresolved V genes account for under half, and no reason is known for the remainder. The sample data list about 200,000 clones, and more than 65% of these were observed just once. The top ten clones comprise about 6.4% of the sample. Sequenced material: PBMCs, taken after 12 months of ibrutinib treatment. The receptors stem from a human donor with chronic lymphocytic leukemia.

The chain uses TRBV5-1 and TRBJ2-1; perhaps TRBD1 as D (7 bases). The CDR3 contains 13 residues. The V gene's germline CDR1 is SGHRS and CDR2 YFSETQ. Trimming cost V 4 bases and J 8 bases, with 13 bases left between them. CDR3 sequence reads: CASSPGGGDEQFF. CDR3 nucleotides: TGCGCCAGCAGCCCCGGAGGGGGCGATGAGCAGTTCTTC.

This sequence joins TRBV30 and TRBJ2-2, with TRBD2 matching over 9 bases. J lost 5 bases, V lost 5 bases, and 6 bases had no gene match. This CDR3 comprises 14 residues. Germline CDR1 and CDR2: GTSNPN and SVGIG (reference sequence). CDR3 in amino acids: CAWDSGRRTGELFF. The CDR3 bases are TGTGCCTGGGATAGCGGGAGAAGGACCGGGGAGCTGTTTTTT.

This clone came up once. The CDR3 DNA reads as TGTGCCTGGAGTGTATTGAGGGGGGCTCGTTCCTACGAGCAGTACTTC. This codes for CAWSVLRGARSYEQYF. The chain joins TRBV30 to TRBJ2-7, with D possibly being TRBD1 or TRBD2 (6 bases each). Germline V gene sequence: CDR1 GTSNPN, CDR2 SVGIG (reference sequence). V was trimmed by 0 bases and J by 1 base, leaving 16 bases between them. The CDR3 runs 16 residues.

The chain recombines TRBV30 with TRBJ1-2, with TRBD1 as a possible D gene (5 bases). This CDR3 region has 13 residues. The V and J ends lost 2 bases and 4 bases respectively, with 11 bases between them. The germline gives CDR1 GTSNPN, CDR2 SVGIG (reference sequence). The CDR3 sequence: CAWSSWDVYGYTF. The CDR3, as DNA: TGTGCCTGGAGTAGCTGGGACGTCTATGGCTACACCTTC.

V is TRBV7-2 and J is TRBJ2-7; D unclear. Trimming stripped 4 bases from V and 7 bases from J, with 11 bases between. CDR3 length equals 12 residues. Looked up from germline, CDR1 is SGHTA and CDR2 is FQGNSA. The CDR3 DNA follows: TGTGCCAGCAGCTACCGATCCGAAGAGCAGTACTTC. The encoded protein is CASSYRSEEQYF.

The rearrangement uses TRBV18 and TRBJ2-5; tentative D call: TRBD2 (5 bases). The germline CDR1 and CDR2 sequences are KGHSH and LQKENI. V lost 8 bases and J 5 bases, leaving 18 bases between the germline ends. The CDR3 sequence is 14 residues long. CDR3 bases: TGTGCCAGCGCTCCCTCGATGGGGAGTGAGACCCAGTACTTC. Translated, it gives CASAPSMGSETQYF.

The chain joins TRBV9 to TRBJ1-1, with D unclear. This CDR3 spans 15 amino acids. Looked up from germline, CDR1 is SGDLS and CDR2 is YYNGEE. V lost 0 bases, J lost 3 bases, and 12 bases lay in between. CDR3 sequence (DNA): TGTGCCAGCAGCGTAGAATCAGGACCCCACACTGAAGCTTTCTTT. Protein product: CASSVESGPHTEAFF.

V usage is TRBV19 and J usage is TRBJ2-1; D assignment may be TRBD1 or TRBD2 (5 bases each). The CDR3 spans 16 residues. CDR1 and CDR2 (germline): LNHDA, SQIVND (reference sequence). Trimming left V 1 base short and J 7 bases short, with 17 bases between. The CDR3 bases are TGTGCCAGTAGTATAGGGGGACCGGATCCGAGGAATGAGCAGTTCTTC. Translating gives CASSIGGPDPRNEQFF. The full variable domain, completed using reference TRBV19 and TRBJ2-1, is DGGITQSPKYLFRKEGQNVTLSCEQNLNHDAMYWYRQDPGQGLRLIYYSQIVNDFQKGDIAEGYSVSREKKESFPLTVTSAQKNPTAFYLCASSIGGPDPRNEQFFGPGTRLTVL.

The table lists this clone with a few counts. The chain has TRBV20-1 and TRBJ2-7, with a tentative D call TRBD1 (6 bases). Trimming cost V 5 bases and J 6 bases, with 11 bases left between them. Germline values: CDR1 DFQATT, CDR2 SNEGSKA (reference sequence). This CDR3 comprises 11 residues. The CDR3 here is CSAWTVSEQYF. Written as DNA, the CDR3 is TGCAGTGCTTGGACAGTATCCGAGCAGTACTTC.

The CDR3 spells CASTRRGSGVGETQYF. For the CDR3, the DNA is TGTGCCAGCACCCGAAGGGGTAGCGGGGTCGGAGAGACCCAGTACTTC. V is TRBV7-9 and J is TRBJ2-5; 8 nucleotides align to TRBD2. This CDR3 comprises 16 residues. The trim removed 7 bases at V and 4 bases at J, leaving 14 bases unmatched. Germline V lookup: CDR1 SEHNR, CDR2 FQNEAQ (reference sequence).

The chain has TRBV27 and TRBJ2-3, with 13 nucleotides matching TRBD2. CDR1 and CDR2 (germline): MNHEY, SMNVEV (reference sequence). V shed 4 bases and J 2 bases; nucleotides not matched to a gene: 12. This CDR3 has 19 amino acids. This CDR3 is CASSYTSGRVMLATDTQYF. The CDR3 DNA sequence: TGTGCCAGCAGTTATACTAGCGGGAGGGTAATGTTGGCCACAGATACGCAGTATTTT.

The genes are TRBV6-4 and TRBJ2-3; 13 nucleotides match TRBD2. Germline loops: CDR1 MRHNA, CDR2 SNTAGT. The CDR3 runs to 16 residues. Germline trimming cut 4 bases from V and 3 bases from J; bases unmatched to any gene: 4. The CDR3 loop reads CASSARLAGGTDTQYF. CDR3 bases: TGTGCCAGCAGTGCGCGACTAGCGGGAGGAACAGATACGCAGTATTTT.

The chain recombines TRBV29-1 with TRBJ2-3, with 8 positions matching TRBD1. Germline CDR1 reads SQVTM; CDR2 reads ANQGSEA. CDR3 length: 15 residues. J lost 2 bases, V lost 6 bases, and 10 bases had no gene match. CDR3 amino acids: CSVMRRTGYTDTQYF. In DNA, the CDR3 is TGCAGCGTCATGCGGAGGACAGGGTACACAGATACGCAGTATTTT.

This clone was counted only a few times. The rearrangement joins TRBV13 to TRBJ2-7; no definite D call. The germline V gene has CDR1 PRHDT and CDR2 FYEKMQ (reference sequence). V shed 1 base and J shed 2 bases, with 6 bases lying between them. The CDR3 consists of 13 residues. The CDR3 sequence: CASSLVGAYEQYF. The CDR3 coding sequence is TGTGCCAGCAGCTTAGTCGGAGCCTACGAGCAGTACTTC.

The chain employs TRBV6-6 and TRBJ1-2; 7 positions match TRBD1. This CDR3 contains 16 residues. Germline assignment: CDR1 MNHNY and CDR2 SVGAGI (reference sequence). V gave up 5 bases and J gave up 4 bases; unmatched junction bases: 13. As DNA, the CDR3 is TGTGCCAGCAGTCTCGGCGACAGGGCCCGTTTCTATGGCTACACCTTC. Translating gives CASSLGDRARFYGYTF.

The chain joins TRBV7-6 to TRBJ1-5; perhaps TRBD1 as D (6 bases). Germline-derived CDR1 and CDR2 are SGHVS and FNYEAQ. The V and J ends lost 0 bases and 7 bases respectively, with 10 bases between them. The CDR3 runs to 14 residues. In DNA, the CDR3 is TGTGCCAGCAGCTTAGCCATTACAGGGCAGCCCCAGCATTTT. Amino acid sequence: CASSLAITGQPQHF. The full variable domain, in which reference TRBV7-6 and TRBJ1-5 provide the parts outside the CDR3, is GAGVSQSPRYKVTKRGQDVALRCDPISGHVSLYWYRQALGQGPEFLTYFNYEAQQDKSGLPNDRFSAERPEGSISTLTIQRTEQRDSAMYRCASSLAITGQPQHFGDGTRLSIL.

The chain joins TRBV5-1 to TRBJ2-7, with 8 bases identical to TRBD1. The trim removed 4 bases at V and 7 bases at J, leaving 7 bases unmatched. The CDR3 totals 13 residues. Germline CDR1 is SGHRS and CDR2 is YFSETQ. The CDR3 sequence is CASSVTTGEEQYF. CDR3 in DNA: TGCGCCAGCAGCGTAACGACAGGGGAAGAGCAGTACTTC.

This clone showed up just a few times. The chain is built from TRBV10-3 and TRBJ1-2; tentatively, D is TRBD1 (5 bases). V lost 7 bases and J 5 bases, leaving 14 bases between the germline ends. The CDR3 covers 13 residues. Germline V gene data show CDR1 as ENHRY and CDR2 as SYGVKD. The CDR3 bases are TGTGCCATCACAAGGATCTCAGGGTATGGCTACACCTTC. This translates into CAITRISGYGYTF.

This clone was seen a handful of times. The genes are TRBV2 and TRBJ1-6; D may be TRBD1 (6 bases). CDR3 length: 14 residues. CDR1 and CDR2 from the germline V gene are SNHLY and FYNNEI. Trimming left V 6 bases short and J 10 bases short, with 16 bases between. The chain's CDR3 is CASSLGGTSSPLHF. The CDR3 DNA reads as TGTGCCAGCAGCCTGGGGGGCACCTCATCACCCCTCCACTTT.

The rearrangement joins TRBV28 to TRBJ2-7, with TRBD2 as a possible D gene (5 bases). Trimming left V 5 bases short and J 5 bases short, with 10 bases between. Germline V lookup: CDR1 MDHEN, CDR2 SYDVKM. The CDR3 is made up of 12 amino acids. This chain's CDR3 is CASSPRRNEQYF. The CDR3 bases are TGTGCCAGCAGTCCTCGGAGGAACGAGCAGTACTTC.

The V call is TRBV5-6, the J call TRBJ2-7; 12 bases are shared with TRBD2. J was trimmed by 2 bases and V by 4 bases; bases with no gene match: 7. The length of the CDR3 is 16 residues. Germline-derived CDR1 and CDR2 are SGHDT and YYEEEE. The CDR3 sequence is CASSGGTSGHPYEQYF. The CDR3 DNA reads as TGTGCCAGCAGCGGCGGGACTAGCGGGCACCCCTACGAGCAGTACTTC.